The following is a T cell receptor (beta chain) sequence with its context. TCRdb recomputed calls from the RT-PCR reads with MiXCR, one row per CDR3 protein. The sample shows 650,000 to 800,000 distinct CDR3 sequences, approximately 15% of them seen only once. After removal of 5 bases from V and 5 bases from J, the junction contained 5 bases not matched to a gene. The CDR3 is 12 amino acids. Germline-derived CDR1 and CDR2 are DFQATT and SNEGSKA (reference sequence). What was sequenced was memory CD4+ T cells from blood. This chain connects TRBV20-1 to TRBJ1-1; TRBD1 aligns across 7 bases. This TCR came from a female donor in good health, serving as a healthy control. CDR3 amino acids: CSALQGGTEAFF. The DNA for the CDR3 is TGCAGTGCTCTTCAGGGGGGGACTGAAGCTTTCTTT.